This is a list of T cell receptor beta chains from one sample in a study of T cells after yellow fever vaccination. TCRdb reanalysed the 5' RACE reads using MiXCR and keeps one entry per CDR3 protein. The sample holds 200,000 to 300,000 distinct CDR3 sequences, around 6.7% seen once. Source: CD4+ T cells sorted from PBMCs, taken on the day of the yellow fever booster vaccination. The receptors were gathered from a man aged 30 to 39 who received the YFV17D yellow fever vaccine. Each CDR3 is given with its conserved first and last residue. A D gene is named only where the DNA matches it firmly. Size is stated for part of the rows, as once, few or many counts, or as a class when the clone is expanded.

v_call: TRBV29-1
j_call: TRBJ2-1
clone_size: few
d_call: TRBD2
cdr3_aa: CSATGYGLAGVNEQFF
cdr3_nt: TGCAGCGCAACCGGCTACGGACTAGCGGGAGTGAATGAGCAGTTCTTC

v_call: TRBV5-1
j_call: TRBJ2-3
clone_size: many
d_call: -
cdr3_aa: CASSSKTTTDTQYF
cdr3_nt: TGCGCCAGCTCCAGTAAGACGACAACAGATACGCAGTATTTT

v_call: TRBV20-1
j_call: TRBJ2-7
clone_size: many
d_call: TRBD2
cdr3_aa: CSARVLAGGPIHEQYF
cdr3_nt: TGCAGTGCTAGAGTCCTAGCGGGAGGACCAATCCACGAGCAGTACTTC

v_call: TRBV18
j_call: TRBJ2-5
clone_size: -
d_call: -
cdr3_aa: CASSKDVGTQYF
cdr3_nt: TGTGCCAGCTCCAAAGACGTCGGGACCCAGTACTTC

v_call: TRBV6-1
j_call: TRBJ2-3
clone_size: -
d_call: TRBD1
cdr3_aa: CASSRDREVTDTQYF
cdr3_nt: TGTGCCAGCAGTAGGGACAGGGAGGTAACAGATACGCAGTATTTT

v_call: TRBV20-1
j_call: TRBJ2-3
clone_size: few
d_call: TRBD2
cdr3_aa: CSATMSGISQYF
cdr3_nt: TGCAGTGCTACCATGAGCGGGATTTCCCAGTATTTT

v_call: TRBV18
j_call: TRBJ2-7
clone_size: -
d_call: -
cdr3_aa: CASSPPPGQTYEQYF
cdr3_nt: TGTGCCAGCTCACCACCCCCGGGACAAACCTACGAGCAGTACTTC

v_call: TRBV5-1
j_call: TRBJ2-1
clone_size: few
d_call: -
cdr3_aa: CASSPGGTGSNEQFF
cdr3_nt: TGCGCCAGCAGCCCCGGGGGGACAGGCAGCAATGAGCAGTTCTTC

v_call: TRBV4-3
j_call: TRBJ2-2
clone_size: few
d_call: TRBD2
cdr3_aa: CASSQRLAGPGELFF
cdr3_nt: TGCGCCAGCAGCCAGAGACTAGCGGGACCTGGGGAGCTGTTTTTT

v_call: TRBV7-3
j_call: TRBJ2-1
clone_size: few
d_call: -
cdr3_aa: CASSSTAFGAFF
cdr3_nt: TGTGCCAGCAGCTCGACAGCCTTCGGAGCTTTCTTC

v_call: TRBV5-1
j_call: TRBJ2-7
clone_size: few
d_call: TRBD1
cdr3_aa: CASSLSQGNYEQYF
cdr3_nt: TGCGCCAGCAGCTTGTCACAGGGGAACTACGAGCAGTACTTC

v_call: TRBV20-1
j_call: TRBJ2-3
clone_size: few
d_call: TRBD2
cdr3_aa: CTAGTRLTDTQYF
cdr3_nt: TGCACTGCCGGGACTAGACTCACAGATACGCAGTATTTT

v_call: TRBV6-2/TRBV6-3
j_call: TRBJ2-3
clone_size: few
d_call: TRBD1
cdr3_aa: CASRKSGTGGTDTQYF
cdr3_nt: TGTGCCAGCCGCAAATCCGGGACAGGGGGCACAGATACGCAGTATTTT

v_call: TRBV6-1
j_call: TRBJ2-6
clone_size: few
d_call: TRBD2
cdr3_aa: CASSNGLAGDPGANVLTF
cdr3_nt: TGTGCCAGCAGCAACGGACTAGCGGGAGATCCTGGGGCCAACGTCCTGACTTTC

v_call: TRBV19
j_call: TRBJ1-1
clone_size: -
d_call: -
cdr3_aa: CASGTVRGMNTEAFF
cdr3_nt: TGTGCCAGTGGTACGGTCCGGGGGATGAACACTGAAGCTTTCTTT

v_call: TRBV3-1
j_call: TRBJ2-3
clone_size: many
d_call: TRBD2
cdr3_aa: CASSQPAGGADTQYF
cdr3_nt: TGTGCCAGCAGCCAGCCGGCGGGAGGTGCAGATACGCAGTATTTT

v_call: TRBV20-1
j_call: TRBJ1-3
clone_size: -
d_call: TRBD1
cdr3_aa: CSARDLTTGDSGNTIYF
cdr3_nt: TGCAGTGCTAGAGACCTTACGACAGGGGACTCTGGAAACACCATATATTTT

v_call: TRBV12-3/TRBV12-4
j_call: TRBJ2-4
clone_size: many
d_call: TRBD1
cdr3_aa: CASSPADRAKNIQYF
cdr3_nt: TGTGCCAGCAGTCCTGCGGACAGGGCCAAAAACATTCAGTACTTC